One and the same sample provided the 25 T cell receptor beta chains below, sequenced in a study of shared clonotypes between healthy human individuals. The data were produced by immunoSEQ multiplex PCR, yet TCRdb's version contains in-frame clones alone and is incomplete. The sample has just over 2,000,000 clones, over 85% seen once. The naive CD8 population came from CD45RO-negative cells selected for CCR7, without terminally differentiated effector memory CD45RA+ cells. The specimen was naive CD8+ T cells sorted from blood. All receptors come from a man younger than 35 in good health.

This clone was counted once. The sample carries other DNA sequences with the same CDR3. This chain uses TRBV27 with TRBJ2-1; no firm D call. The CDR3 has 14 amino acids. Germline CDR1 is MNHEY and CDR2 is SMNVEV (reference sequence). V was clipped by 3 bases and J by 0 bases, with 6 bases between them. The CDR3 spells CASSLRFSYNEQFF. The CDR3 DNA sequence: TGTGCCAGCAGTTTGAGGTTCTCCTACAATGAGCAGTTCTTC.

In nucleotides, the CDR3 is TGTGCCAGCAGGAACAGGGCCTACGAGCAGTACTTC. Protein: CASRNRAYEQYF. The rearrangement links TRBV28 to TRBJ2-7, with D possibly matching TRBD1 (6 bases). From germline, CDR1 is MDHEN and CDR2 SYDVKM. V gave up 6 bases and J gave up 2 bases, with 8 bases separating them. CDR3 length: 12 residues.

This clone was counted a single time. The chain is built from TRBV7-9 and TRBJ2-2; D is uncertain. This CDR3 comprises 15 residues. Germline-derived CDR1 and CDR2 are SEHNR and FQNEAQ (reference sequence). The V end lost 2 bases, the J end lost 6 bases, and 13 bases lay between the germline ends. CDR3 in DNA: TGTGCCAGCAGCTTACCCCTGGGTATCGCCGGGGAGCTGTTTTTT. Its protein product is CASSLPLGIAGELFF.

This clone has a single count. The chain is built from TRBV9 and TRBJ1-2, with D possibly matching TRBD1 (5 bases). V lost 4 bases and J 8 bases, leaving 12 bases between the germline ends. The CDR3 loop spans 12 amino acids. Germline CDR1 and CDR2: SGDLS and YYNGEE. CDR3 residues: CASSSGTGGYTF. CDR3 nucleotides: TGTGCCAGCAGCTCCGGGACGGGAGGCTACACCTTC.

The V and J genes are TRBV28 and TRBJ1-4; D not certain. CDR1 is MDHEN, CDR2 SYDVKM, per germline. The CDR3 contains 11 residues. V lost 3 bases and J 6 bases, leaving 2 bases between the germline ends. As DNA, the CDR3 is TGTGCCAGCAGTTTCGATGAAAAACTGTTTTTT. Its translation: CASSFDEKLFF.

The chain recombines TRBV5-1 with TRBJ2-7; TRBD1 matches at 8 bases. V shed 1 base, J shed 1 base, and the junction held 7 bases outside the gene matches. The CDR3 is 16 amino acids. Germline V gives CDR1 SGHRS, CDR2 YFSETQ. CDR3 in DNA: TGCGCCAGCAGCTTGTATGGGACAGGTATTTCCTACGAGCAGTACTTC. Translated: CASSLYGTGISYEQYF.

The V and J genes are TRBV5-4 and TRBJ1-1; D remains unclear. The germline CDR1 and CDR2 sequences are SGHNT and YYREEE (reference sequence). Trimming took 5 bases from V and 1 from J, leaving 9 bases between them. This CDR3 spans 13 amino acids. The CDR3 DNA is TGTGCCAGCAGGGGCGATACGAACACTGAAGCTTTCTTT. Its translation: CASRGDTNTEAFF.

In DNA, the CDR3 is TGTGCCAGCAGTAGGGACCTTAGCTCCTACAATGAGCAGTTCTTC. This encodes CASSRDLSSYNEQFF. The chain couples TRBV6-5 to TRBJ2-1, with D tentatively TRBD1 or TRBD2 (5 bases each). The CDR3 runs to 15 residues. Trimming cost V 5 bases and J 0 bases, with 11 bases left between them. Germline lookup yields CDR1 MNHEY and CDR2 SVGAGI.

This clone showed up just a few times. Other nucleotide sequences from this sample produce the same CDR3. The CDR3 coding sequence is TGTGCCAGTAGTATAGATAACTCCTACGAGCAGTACTTC. This encodes CASSIDNSYEQYF. The chain links TRBV19 to TRBJ2-7; D unresolved. Germline-derived CDR1 and CDR2 are LNHDA and SQIVND (reference sequence). The CDR3 totals 13 residues. V lost 0 bases and J 0 bases, leaving 3 bases between the germline ends.

This rearrangement joins TRBV5-6 to TRBJ2-1, with D possibly TRBD1 on 5 matching bases. The germline CDR1 and CDR2 sequences are SGHDT and YYEEEE. Trimming took off 0 bases at V and 5 bases at J, with 6 bases between the two ends. The CDR3 has 13 residues. The CDR3 loop reads CASSLDRNNEQFF. The CDR3, as DNA: TGTGCCAGCAGCTTGGACAGGAACAATGAGCAGTTCTTC.

The V call is TRBV7-8, the J call TRBJ2-1; D gene ambiguous. Germline CDR1 reads SGHVS; CDR2 reads FQNEAQ. Between the trimmed V and J ends, which lost 8 bases and 9 bases, there was a span of 14 bases. CDR3 length: 12 residues. For the CDR3, the DNA is TGTGCCAGCCGGTCGTGGTATGGTGAGCAGTTCTTC. This codes for CASRSWYGEQFF. The full variable domain, rest sourced from reference TRBV7-8 and TRBJ2-1, is GAGVSQSPRYKVAKRGQDVALRCDPISGHVSLFWYQQALGQGPEFLTYFQNEAQLDKSGLPSDRFFAERPEGSVSTLKIQRTQQEDSAVYLCASRSWYGEQFFGPGTRLTVL.

This sequence joins TRBV4-2 and TRBJ2-7; TRBD2 aligns across 10 bases. This CDR3 contains 17 residues. CDR1 LGHNA and CDR2 YNFKEQ come from the germline V gene. Trimming removed 1 base from V and 0 bases from J; junction bases left unmatched: 6. CDR3 in DNA: TGTGCCAGCAGCCAAGCCCCTAGCGGGGGAAGCTCCTACGAGCAGTACTTC. Translation: CASSQAPSGGSSYEQYF.

Comment on this clone: This sample also contains other DNA sequences that code for the same CDR3. The chain recombines TRBV27 with TRBJ2-1; D is ambiguous. Trimming pared 5 bases from V and 0 bases from J, leaving 11 bases between. The germline CDR1 and CDR2 sequences are MNHEY and SMNVEV (reference sequence). This CDR3 contains 15 residues. Here the CDR3 reads CASSLSPSSYNEQFF. The DNA of the CDR3 is TGTGCCAGCAGTCTTTCCCCTAGCTCCTACAATGAGCAGTTCTTC.

V usage is TRBV29-1 and J usage is TRBJ2-2; D is perhaps TRBD1 (6 bases). The V gene's germline CDR1 is SQVTM and CDR2 ANQGSEA. The CDR3 loop spans 16 amino acids. Trimming removed 1 base at V and 0 bases at J, with 12 bases between. The CDR3 sequence is CSVEVADRANTGELFF. The CDR3, as DNA: TGCAGCGTTGAAGTTGCGGACAGAGCGAACACCGGGGAGCTGTTTTTT.

This chain connects TRBV7-6 to TRBJ1-4, with TRBD1 as a possible D gene (5 bases). Trimming shortened V by 4 bases and J by 5 bases, and 14 bases separated the two germline ends. CDR3 length equals 15 residues. Germline CDR1 and CDR2: SGHVS and FNYEAQ. The CDR3 protein is CASSSEGGVNEKLFF. CDR3 coding DNA: TGTGCCAGCAGCTCGGAGGGAGGGGTCAATGAAAAACTGTTTTTT.

The V gene is TRBV5-1, the J gene TRBJ1-1; possible D gene TRBD1, 5 bases. Trimming removed 0 bases at V and 6 bases at J, with 9 bases between. The CDR3 totals 13 residues. The V gene's germline CDR1 is SGHRS and CDR2 YFSETQ. The chain's CDR3 is CASSLVRGSEAFF. CDR3 DNA sequence: TGCGCCAGCAGCTTGGTGCGGGGCTCTGAAGCTTTCTTT.

V is TRBV7-9 and J is TRBJ2-3; D might be TRBD1 or TRBD2, each matching 5 bases. Germline values: CDR1 SEHNR, CDR2 FQNEAQ (reference sequence). The CDR3 consists of 15 residues. Trimming removed 5 bases from V and 4 bases from J, with 16 bases in between. The CDR3 region is CASSVGTGPPDTQYF. The DNA for the CDR3 is TGTGCCAGCAGCGTCGGGACGGGTCCACCAGATACGCAGTATTTT.

The chain combines TRBV7-9 with TRBJ2-7; TRBD1 might be the D (6 bases). Germline loops: CDR1 SEHNR, CDR2 FQNEAQ (reference sequence). V lost 5 bases to trimming and J lost 3 bases, with 11 bases between them. The CDR3 length is 13 residues. The CDR3 DNA follows: TGTGCCAGCAGCCCCGAGACAGGCTACGAGCAGTACTTC. Residues: CASSPETGYEQYF.

This chain joins TRBV2 and TRBJ1-1; possible D gene TRBD1, 5 bases. The CDR3 consists of 14 residues. CDR1 is SNHLY, CDR2 FYNNEI, per germline. V was pared by 6 bases and J by 2 bases, with 13 bases between. The chain's CDR3 is CASRLDSTNTEAFF. The DNA for the CDR3 is TGTGCCAGCAGGCTCGACAGTACCAACACTGAAGCTTTCTTT.

A single count supports this clone. Other DNA sequences in the sample encode the same CDR3. The chain is built from TRBV6-6 and TRBJ1-1, with unresolved D. The CDR3 consists of 12 residues. V was clipped by 3 bases and J by 4 bases, with 6 bases between them. Germline V gene lookup returns CDR1 MNHNY and CDR2 SVGAGI (reference sequence). In DNA form, the CDR3 reads TGTGCCAGCAGTTATATGGGCACTGAAGCTTTCTTT. It yields the protein CASSYMGTEAFF.

This clone was observed a single time. The chain employs TRBV19 and TRBJ2-1; possibly TRBD1 for D (6 bases). V lost 3 bases, J lost 5 bases, and 14 bases lay in between. Per germline, CDR1 LNHDA and CDR2 SQIVND (reference sequence). The CDR3 spans 15 residues. CDR3 sequence: CASSIGDIGDNEQFF. The CDR3 DNA is TGTGCCAGTAGTATCGGGGACATAGGAGACAATGAGCAGTTCTTC.

V is TRBV2 and J is TRBJ2-2; TRBD2 matches 10 bases. CDR1 and CDR2 (germline): SNHLY, FYNNEI. This CDR3 has 15 amino acids. The V segment lost 4 bases and the J segment 5 bases; nucleotides outside the gene matches: 4. The CDR3 spells CASSAGTSVTGELFF. In DNA form, the CDR3 reads TGTGCCAGCAGTGCCGGGACTAGCGTGACCGGGGAGCTGTTTTTT.

V gene TRBV28 combines with J gene TRBJ2-1, with D unresolved. The CDR3 length is 13 residues. Germline-derived CDR1 and CDR2 are MDHEN and SYDVKM. Trimming took off 6 bases at V and 1 base at J, with 7 bases between the two ends. CDR3 amino acids: CASSYQSYNEQFF. The CDR3 region has the DNA TGTGCCAGCAGCTATCAGTCCTACAATGAGCAGTTCTTC.

CDR3 loop: CASSSGRASYNEQFF. CDR3 DNA: TGTGCCAGCAGTTCCGGGAGGGCCTCCTACAATGAGCAGTTCTTC. V gene TRBV27 combines with J gene TRBJ2-1, with 8 bases that match TRBD2. V was pared by 4 bases and J by 0 bases, with 2 bases of the junction left unmatched. The CDR3 is made up of 15 amino acids. Germline CDR1 and CDR2: MNHEY and SMNVEV (reference sequence).

The chain links TRBV13 to TRBJ2-1, with 8 nucleotides matching TRBD2. The CDR3 consists of 16 residues. The trim removed 3 bases at V and 2 bases at J, leaving 6 bases unmatched. CDR1 and CDR2 from the germline V gene are PRHDT and FYEKMQ (reference sequence). The DNA for the CDR3 is TGTGCCAGCAGCTTCTCTAGCGGGCCCACCTACAATGAGCAGTTCTTC. Its protein product is CASSFSSGPTYNEQFF.